This T cell receptor (beta chain) derives from a study of blood T cell repertoires in COVID-19. Turning to the study itself: The United States, Italy and Spain supplied acute and convalescent COVID-19 samples. PBMCs, B-cell-depleted T cells, or T cells were the source of the cDNA or gDNA that made up the material.

Seattle researchers signed up patients amid active infection and tracked them longitudinally. The CDR3 is made up of 14 amino acids. Per germline, CDR1 MDHEN and CDR2 SYDVKM. Losses at the gene ends were 6 bases for V and 1 base for J; bases not matched to a gene: 4. As originally analysed: Scientists estimated how many nucleated cells there were by amplifying reference gene primers. Some clones are missing from TCRdb's copy, which holds only in-frame ones; the method was immunoSEQ multiplex PCR. Clone size and V and J calls were adopted from that table, with D and trimming inferred from the DNA. The profile shows 150,000 to 200,000 clones, under 85% of them singletons.

The sequenced sample consisted of peripheral blood. The chain recombines TRBV28 with TRBJ2-3, with 7 bases aligning to TRBD2. This sequence was found in an older woman with COVID-19, enrolled during active disease. The CDR3 DNA is TGTGCCAGCAGCGGACTAGACCGCACAGATACGCAGTATTTT. Translating gives CASSGLDRTDTQYF.